These 4 T cell receptor beta chains were sequenced from one sample in a study of blood T cell repertoires in COVID-19 (dated by TCRdb to the early 2020s). Library generation was performed with the immunoSEQ multiplex PCR assay. Drawn from immuneACCESS, this table holds only the in-frame rearrangements with V and J called that TCRdb kept. Clones are partly lost; checked studies trace under half to an unresolved V gene and leave the rest unexplained. The sample records roughly 180,000 clones, around 90% of which are singletons. About 2.2% of the sample is taken by the ten largest. Sequenced: PBMCs or T cells enriched from blood (not recorded which). Every receptor here comes from a woman aged 30 to 39 who had recovered from COVID-19.

The chain joins TRBV19 to TRBJ1-2; 7 bases are a match to TRBD1. The CDR3 contains 13 residues. CDR1 LNHDA and CDR2 SQIVND come from the germline V gene (reference sequence). The junction had 2 bases not matched to a gene; V was cut back by 0 bases and J by 7 bases. DNA of the CDR3: TGTGCCAGTAGTATAGAGACAGGGACTGGCTACACCTTC. Protein sequence: CASSIETGTGYTF.

V is TRBV11-3 and J is TRBJ2-3; 13 bases match TRBD2. Germline loops: CDR1 SGHNT, CDR2 YENEEA. The junction had 10 bases not matched to a gene; V was cut back by 4 bases and J by 3 bases. There are 18 residues in the CDR3. The CDR3 here is CASSSSPWTSGSTDTQYF. The DNA for the CDR3 is TGTGCCAGCAGCTCTAGCCCTTGGACTAGCGGGAGTACAGATACGCAGTATTTT.

The rearrangement links TRBV7-6 to TRBJ2-7, with TRBD2 matching over 7 bases. J was trimmed by 4 bases and V by 6 bases; bases with no gene match: 12. This CDR3 has 15 amino acids. Germline V gene data show CDR1 as SGHVS and CDR2 as FNYEAQ. The CDR3, as DNA: TGTGCCAGCAGTCCTACTAGCGATTTATCTTACGAGCAGTACTTC. Protein: CASSPTSDLSYEQYF.

V gene TRBV7-9 combines with J gene TRBJ2-5; 9 nucleotides align to TRBD2. The CDR3 contains 15 residues. The J segment lost 3 bases and the V segment lost 7 bases, leaving 9 bases of the junction unmatched. Germline V CDR1 and CDR2: SEHNR, FQNEAQ (reference sequence). The CDR3 DNA reads TGTGCCAGCAATCCCCCTAGCGGGGCAAAAGAGACCCAGTACTTC. Amino acids: CASNPPSGAKETQYF.